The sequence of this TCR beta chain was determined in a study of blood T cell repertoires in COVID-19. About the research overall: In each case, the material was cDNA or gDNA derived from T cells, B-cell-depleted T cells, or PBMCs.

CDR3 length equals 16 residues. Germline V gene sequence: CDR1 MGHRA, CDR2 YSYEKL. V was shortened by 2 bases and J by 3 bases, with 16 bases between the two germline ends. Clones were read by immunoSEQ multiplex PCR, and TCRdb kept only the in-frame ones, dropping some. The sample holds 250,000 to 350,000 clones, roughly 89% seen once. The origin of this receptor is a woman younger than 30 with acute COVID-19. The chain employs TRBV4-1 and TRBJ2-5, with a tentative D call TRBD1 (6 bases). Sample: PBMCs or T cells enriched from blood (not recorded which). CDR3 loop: CASSQWYGTRKETQYF. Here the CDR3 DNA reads TGCGCCAGCAGCCAATGGTACGGGACACGCAAAGAGACCCAGTACTTC.